The 24 T cell receptor beta chains given below trace back to one sample, sequenced in a study of cytomegalovirus exposure and HLA in healthy donors. The study ran its PCR with 60 Vbeta and 13 Jbeta primers. TCRdb's table, derived via immunoSEQ multiplex PCR, lists solely in-frame clones and lacks some. The sample consists of over 150,000 clones, roughly 77% of them appearing once. The sequencing sample was made of PBMCs. All receptors come from a woman aged 45-60 years in good health and CMV-seropositive.

The chain uses TRBV6-5 and TRBJ2-2; D perhaps matches TRBD2 (6 bases). Trimming removed 1 base at V and 2 bases at J, with 8 bases between. Germline V CDR1 and CDR2: MNHEY, SVGAGI. The CDR3 has 15 residues. The CDR3 loop reads CASSYWGGNTGELFF. The CDR3 region has the DNA TGTGCCAGCAGTTACTGGGGAGGAAACACCGGGGAGCTGTTTTTT.

The chain is built from TRBV5-1 and TRBJ2-3, with a tentative D call TRBD1 (6 bases). V dropped 5 bases and J dropped 0 bases, with 13 bases sitting between them. The CDR3 is made up of 15 amino acids. Germline lookup yields CDR1 SGHRS and CDR2 YFSETQ. CDR3 DNA: TGCGCCAGCAGGCCTGGGGGCCTTAGCACAGATACGCAGTATTTT. It yields the protein CASRPGGLSTDTQYF.

This sequence joins TRBV7-2 and TRBJ2-3; 7 nucleotides line up with TRBD2. Germline V gene data show CDR1 as SGHTA and CDR2 as FQGNSA. The trim removed 2 bases at V and 5 bases at J, leaving 13 bases unmatched. This CDR3 is 17 amino acids long. The CDR3 sequence: CASSLRASGHTGDTQYF. CDR3 coding DNA: TGTGCCAGCAGCTTAAGGGCTAGCGGTCACACAGGAGATACGCAGTATTTT.

The chain joins TRBV5-5 to TRBJ1-1; 7 bases agree with TRBD1. Germline CDR1 is SGHKS and CDR2 is YYEKEE (reference sequence). The CDR3 extends over 16 amino acids. After removal of 4 bases from V and 7 bases from J, the junction contained 16 bases not matched to a gene. The CDR3: CASSPTGATGMSEAFF. The CDR3, as DNA: TGTGCCAGCAGCCCAACAGGGGCCACGGGTATGAGTGAAGCTTTCTTT.

The chain is built from TRBV7-2 and TRBJ1-6, with 10 bases aligning to TRBD1. This CDR3 is built from 15 residues. Germline V CDR1 and CDR2: SGHTA, FQGNSA. V trimming: 4 bases; J trimming: 10 bases; junction bases outside the gene matches: 7. The CDR3 loop is CASSWGQGYRSPLHF. The CDR3 bases are TGTGCCAGCAGCTGGGGACAGGGGTACCGCTCACCCCTCCACTTT.

The J gene is TRBJ2-5, the V gene TRBV11-1; 10 bases map to TRBD2. The end of the DNA fits TRBJ2-7 better, so the J call may be wrong. The length of the CDR3 is 15 residues. Germline V gives CDR1 SGHAT, CDR2 FQDESV (reference sequence). The CDR3 reads CASSLGPSGGYEQYF. The CDR3 nucleotides read TGTGCCAGCAGCTTAGGTCCTAGCGGGGGATACGAGCAGTACTTC.

The chain recombines TRBV7-3 with TRBJ1-1; D uncertain. V lost 5 bases and J lost 6, with 13 bases in between. Germline lookup yields CDR1 SGHTA and CDR2 FQGTGA. The CDR3 consists of 13 residues. The CDR3 nucleotides are TGTGCCAGCAGCAAGGCGGGGTTCGCTGAAGCTTTCTTT. Translating gives CASSKAGFAEAFF.

The chain uses TRBV30 and TRBJ2-5; a possible D gene is TRBD2 (7 bases). With 4 bases removed from V and 10 bases from J, the gap between germline ends came to 28 bases. Germline CDR1 reads GTSNPN; CDR2 reads SVGIG (reference sequence). CDR3 length: 16 amino acids. CDR3: CAWNLISGRGPWDQYF. CDR3 DNA sequence: TGTGCCTGGAATCTCATTAGCGGGCGGGGGCCCTGGGACCAGTACTTC.

The chain combines TRBV5-1 with TRBJ1-1; D ambiguous. Germline V CDR1 and CDR2: SGHRS, YFSETQ. V dropped 1 base and J dropped 3 bases, with 10 bases sitting between them. There are 14 residues in the CDR3. The CDR3 here is CASSLPGSDTEAFF. In nucleotides, the CDR3 is TGCGCCAGCAGCTTGCCGGGATCGGACACTGAAGCTTTCTTT.

This clone was detected only a few times. This rearrangement joins TRBV9 to TRBJ1-6; TRBD1 is a possible D gene (6 bases). CDR1 is SGDLS and CDR2 is YYNGEE in the germline V gene. Trimming took off 0 bases at V and 4 bases at J, with 11 bases between the two ends. This CDR3 region has 16 residues. The CDR3 here is CASSVDTTGYNSPLHF. CDR3 DNA: TGTGCCAGCAGCGTAGATACGACAGGATATAATTCACCCCTCCACTTT.

This clone has at least ten counts. One end of the junction fails to match germline, which may point to a read error. The chain employs TRBV7-9 and TRBJ2-7; maybe TRBD1 (5 bases). The CDR3 extends over 12 amino acids. CDR1 and CDR2 (germline): SEHNR, FQNEAQ (reference sequence). The CDR3 loop is CSSSSDSYEQYF. In DNA form, the CDR3 reads TGTTCCAGCAGCAGCGACAGCTACGAGCAGTACTTC.

This chain uses TRBV11-2 with TRBJ1-5; D ambiguous. The germline V and J ends were trimmed by 0 bases and 4 bases, with 10 bases remaining between them. This CDR3 region has 15 residues. Per the germline V gene, CDR1 is SGHAT and CDR2 is FQNNGV. The CDR3 protein is CASSLDGLRNQPQHF. The CDR3 DNA reads as TGTGCCAGCAGCTTAGACGGGTTAAGGAATCAGCCCCAGCATTTT. The whole variable domain, remainder taken from reference TRBV11-2 and TRBJ1-5, is EAGVAQSPRYKIIEKRQSVAFWCNPISGHATLYWYQQILGQGPKLLIQFQNNGVVDDSQLPKDRFSAERLKGVDSTLKIQPAKLEDSAVYLCASSLDGLRNQPQHFGDGTRLSIL.

This chain joins TRBV29-1 and TRBJ2-7; 8 bases agree with TRBD1. The CDR3 extends over 14 amino acids. In germline, CDR1 is SQVTM, CDR2 ANQGSEA. V dropped 6 bases and J dropped 2; count of bases not matched to a gene: 9. CDR3 amino acids: CSVTKDRGPYEQYF. The CDR3 DNA follows: TGCAGCGTCACTAAAGACAGGGGCCCCTACGAGCAGTACTTC.

The gene calls are TRBV27 and TRBJ1-2; 7 positions agree with TRBD1. V shed 3 bases, J shed 7 bases, and the junction held 5 bases outside the gene matches. Germline V gene data show CDR1 as MNHEY and CDR2 as SMNVEV (reference sequence). This CDR3 contains 13 residues. CDR3 in amino acids: CASSFEGGVGYTF. Written as DNA, the CDR3 is TGTGCCAGCAGTTTTGAAGGGGGCGTTGGCTACACCTTC.

This clone has just a few counts. V usage is TRBV30 and J usage is TRBJ1-1; D possibly corresponds to TRBD1 (6 bases). The CDR3 totals 17 residues. Per the germline V gene, CDR1 is GTSNPN and CDR2 is SVGIG (reference sequence). Deletions cut 0 bases from V and 4 bases from J, with 21 bases between. For the CDR3, the DNA is TGTGCCTGGAGTGTACCCCAGGGGCGAACAGAAAGCACTGAAGCTTTCTTT. Residues: CAWSVPQGRTESTEAFF. The full variable domain, completed using reference TRBV30 and TRBJ1-1, is SQTIHQWPATLVQPVGSPLSLECTVEGTSNPNLYWYRQAAGRGLQLLFYSVGIGQISSEVPQNLSASRPQDRQFILSSKKLLLSDSGFYLCAWSVPQGRTESTEAFFGQGTRLTVV.

A single count supports this clone. The rearrangement uses TRBV2 and TRBJ1-2; possibly TRBD1 for D (5 bases). The CDR3 runs 13 residues. V was cut by 7 bases and J by 3 bases, with 12 bases left in between. CDR1 SNHLY and CDR2 FYNNEI come from the germline V gene. The CDR3 region is CASKGDLYYGYTF. CDR3 DNA: TGTGCCAGCAAAGGGGATCTTTACTATGGCTACACCTTC.

The gene calls are TRBV7-9 and TRBJ2-7; D is unclear. CDR3 length: 14 residues. The germline gives CDR1 SEHNR, CDR2 FQNEAQ (reference sequence). Trimming pared 7 bases from V and 0 bases from J, leaving 13 bases between. CDR3 in amino acids: CASTLGYNSYEQYF. In nucleotides, the CDR3 is TGTGCCAGCACCCTCGGGTACAACTCCTACGAGCAGTACTTC. Drawing the rest from reference TRBV7-9 and TRBJ2-7, the complete variable domain is DTGVSQNPRHKITKRGQNVTFRCDPISEHNRLYWYRQTLGQGPEFLTYFQNEAQLEKSRLLSDRFSAERPKGSFSTLEIQRTEQGDSAMYLCASTLGYNSYEQYFGPGTRLTVT.

The chain employs TRBV7-2 and TRBJ1-3, with TRBD1 matching 7 bases. The V segment lost 0 bases and the J segment 8 bases; nucleotides outside the gene matches: 4. There are 14 residues in the CDR3. CDR1 is SGHTA, CDR2 FQGNSA, per germline. CDR3 region: CASSLAGGADTIYF. Here the CDR3 DNA reads TGTGCCAGCAGCTTAGCAGGGGGCGCGGACACCATATATTTT.

This clone was seen only a few times. This sequence joins TRBV7-3 and TRBJ1-1, with TRBD1 identical over 8 bases. V gave up 4 bases and J gave up 4 bases; unmatched junction bases: 8. Germline V gene sequence: CDR1 SGHTA, CDR2 FQGTGA. The CDR3 is 15 residues long. CDR3 sequence: CASSSGTGWTTEAFF. CDR3 coding DNA: TGTGCCAGCAGCTCCGGGACAGGATGGACCACTGAAGCTTTCTTT.

V gene TRBV5-4 combines with J gene TRBJ1-2; D possibly corresponds to TRBD1 (6 bases). Trimming took off 3 bases at V and 6 bases at J, with 15 bases between the two ends. Germline values: CDR1 SGHNT, CDR2 YYREEE (reference sequence). This CDR3 is 14 amino acids long. CDR3 in amino acids: CASSSVGARHGYTF. The CDR3 bases are TGTGCCAGCAGCTCCGTGGGGGCGAGGCATGGCTACACCTTC.

V usage is TRBV18 and J usage is TRBJ2-3; 9 bases fit TRBD2. The CDR3 has 17 amino acids. Germline CDR1 reads KGHSH; CDR2 reads LQKENI. Trimming at V came to 2 bases and at J to 0 bases, leaving 6 bases not matched to a gene. The CDR3 nucleotides read TGTGCCAGCTCACCATTGGCTAGCGGGACTAGCACAGATACGCAGTATTTT. Translation: CASSPLASGTSTDTQYF.

The V call is TRBV9, the J call TRBJ1-3; 10 bases match TRBD1. V lost 0 bases to trimming and J lost 3 bases; unmatched junction nucleotides: 9. From germline, CDR1 is SGDLS and CDR2 YYNGEE. CDR3 length equals 18 residues. The CDR3 nucleotides read TGTGCCAGCAGCGTAGATCCTGGAGACAGGGGGCTTGGAAACACCATATATTTT. Its translation is CASSVDPGDRGLGNTIYF.

The V and J genes are TRBV6-1 and TRBJ2-5; 8 nucleotides align to TRBD2. Germline V gene lookup returns CDR1 MNHNS and CDR2 SASEGT. The CDR3 is 13 amino acids. V lost 3 bases to trimming and J lost 5 bases; unmatched junction nucleotides: 2. The CDR3, as DNA: TGTGCCAGCAGTGAGACGGGGGGGGAGACCCAGTACTTC. This translates into CASSETGGETQYF.

This CDR3 reads CASSSGQGTYGYTF. DNA of the CDR3: TGTGCCAGCAGTTCGGGACAGGGTACCTATGGCTACACCTTC. The chain carries TRBV28 and TRBJ1-2, with 9 bases lining up with TRBD1. The CDR3 has 14 amino acids. Looked up from germline, CDR1 is MDHEN and CDR2 is SYDVKM. After removal of 4 bases from V and 4 bases from J, the junction contained 4 bases not matched to a gene.